A selection of T cell receptor beta chains follows, all from one sample in a study of T cells after yellow fever vaccination. Each CDR3 protein gets one entry after TCRdb re-called the 5' RACE reads with MiXCR. Of under 150,000 distinct CDR3 sequences listed, more than 6% are singletons. Here the sequenced sample was CD4+ T cells sorted from PBMCs, taken 5 days after the yellow fever booster vaccination. These receptors all stem from a young man who received the YFV17D yellow fever vaccine. The CDR3 runs from the conserved cysteine through the conserved F or W.

V gene	CDR3 protein
TRBV6-5	CASSSHLAGSTDTQYF
TRBV20-1	CSARGTGRNEQFF
TRBV7-6	CASSFSNPWTGQETQYF
TRBV12-3/TRBV12-4	CASSPSGRQETQYF
TRBV28	CASSLWNEQFF
TRBV7-8	CASSLGRRGRFPYEQYF
TRBV10-3	CAISALDPNTGELFF
TRBV5-1	CASSLTGGPSTDTQYF
TRBV7-2	CASSRQGGALGKLFF
TRBV5-1	CASSLGTSLTTDTQYF
TRBV5-1	CASRESGVMNTEAFF
TRBV20-1	CSARTSGSPYNEQFF
TRBV29-1	CSSLNWETQYF
TRBV28	CASSLFPSEQYF
TRBV18	CASSPPGLAGGLGETQYF
TRBV5-1	CASRDGGRTDTQYF
TRBV12-3/TRBV12-4	CASNKAGGPWNEQFF
TRBV5-1	CASSLVQLGEQYF
TRBV28	CASRDRLHEQYF
TRBV18	CASSPPGKGSYEQYF
TRBV18	CASSPLSDSGYEQYF
TRBV4-3	CASSPRASRRETQYF
TRBV6-1	CASSTPLSGELFF
TRBV29-1	CSVSSNLYEQYF
TRBV20-1	CSARDPYTEAFF
TRBV6-5	CASSYRGAGWDSPLHF
TRBV18	CASSSRGETQYF
TRBV6-1	CASSPSGILTDTQYF
TRBV7-9	CASSLVLGPFDEQFF
TRBV2	CASSDREKGTDTQYF
TRBV6-5	CASSYLGRRYGYTF
TRBV6-4	CASRRDGTYNEQFF
TRBV20-1	CSARIGTVSTGELFF
TRBV20-1	CSASPGLAGGSYNEQFF
TRBV5-4	CASSLDRGAYGYTF
TRBV29-1	CSMLIRDRDYEQYF
TRBV11-2	CASSTKGAGTPKQEQYF
TRBV4-3	CASSQDRGLAGSDEQFF
TRBV20-1	CSARFAGGTETQYF
TRBV7-8	CASSPLTHGNTIYF
TRBV20-1	CSAEGPGTGGYEQYF